The 22 T cell receptor beta chains given below trace back to one sample, sequenced in a study of cytomegalovirus exposure and HLA in healthy donors. Primers for the PCR totalled 60 Vbeta and 13 Jbeta. The protocol was immunoSEQ multiplex PCR, while the TCRdb copy is restricted to in-frame clones and leaves out a portion. This table has about 200,000 clones, 60% to 80% appearing once. Sequences were obtained from PBMCs. Receptors were obtained from a woman younger than 45 in good health and CMV-seronegative.

This clone was seen only a few times. The genes are TRBV4-1 and TRBJ1-5; perhaps TRBD1 as D (5 bases). This CDR3 is built from 16 residues. V was cut by 2 bases and J by 0 bases, with 11 bases left in between. Germline CDR1 and CDR2: MGHRA and YSYEKL. The DNA of the CDR3 is TGCGCCAGCAGCCAATATCAGGGCCCTAGCAATCAGCCCCAGCATTTT. Encoded protein: CASSQYQGPSNQPQHF.

The V gene is TRBV11-2, the J gene TRBJ2-3; tentatively, D is TRBD2 (7 bases). Germline V gives CDR1 SGHAT, CDR2 FQNNGV. V was trimmed by 5 bases and J by 14 bases, leaving 23 bases between them. The CDR3 extends over 14 amino acids. The CDR3 sequence: CASSTTREGGRWYF. CDR3 DNA: TGTGCCAGCAGCACCACCAGGGAGGGGGGGCGGTGGTATTTT.

The table lists this clone with a few counts. The chain links TRBV28 to TRBJ2-7, with 8 bases aligning to TRBD1. This CDR3 contains 13 residues. Germline CDR1 MDHEN, CDR2 SYDVKM. Trimming removed 7 bases from V and 2 bases from J; junction bases left unmatched: 4. In DNA, the CDR3 is TGTGCCAGCAATCCAGGGGGCGCCTACGAGCAGTACTTC. Its translation is CASNPGGAYEQYF. The full variable domain, completed using reference TRBV28 and TRBJ2-7, is DVKVTQSSRYLVKRTGEKVFLECVQDMDHENMFWYRQDPGLGLRLIYFSYDVKMKEKGDIPEGYSVSREKKERFSLILESASTNQTSMYLCASNPGGAYEQYFGPGTRLTVT.

V is TRBV27 and J is TRBJ2-7, with D possibly matching TRBD1 (6 bases). Per germline, CDR1 MNHEY and CDR2 SMNVEV (reference sequence). The CDR3 contains 14 residues. The germline V and J ends were trimmed by 5 bases and 1 base, with 12 bases remaining between them. The CDR3 DNA reads TGTGCCAGCAGTCCCCAGGGGTTGTCCTACGAGCAGTACTTC. This encodes CASSPQGLSYEQYF.

The chain uses TRBV28 and TRBJ1-4; D gene unclear. Looked up from germline, CDR1 is MDHEN and CDR2 is SYDVKM. Trimming removed 10 bases at V and 5 bases at J, with 14 bases between. The CDR3 contains 13 residues. DNA for the CDR3: TGTGCCACCCTTAACAGCTCCAATGAAAAACTGTTTTTT. Its translation: CATLNSSNEKLFF.

This clone was seen only a few times. This sequence joins TRBV2 and TRBJ2-1, with 12 positions matching TRBD1. The germline V gene encodes CDR1 SNHLY and CDR2 FYNNEI. Trimming cost V 5 bases and J 10 bases; bases outside gene matches: 9. The CDR3 is 15 residues long. CDR3 bases: TGTGCCAGCAGTACATGGGACAGGGGGCTAAGAGAGCAGTTCTTC. Residues: CASSTWDRGLREQFF.

J is TRBJ1-4 and V is TRBV18, with unresolved D. CDR1 and CDR2 (germline): KGHSH, LQKENI. This CDR3 is built from 12 residues. Trimming took 6 bases from V and 8 from J, leaving 10 bases between them. The CDR3, as DNA: TGTGCCAGCTCGCGGGATATGGAAAAACTGTTTTTT. As protein: CASSRDMEKLFF.

The chain carries TRBV28 and TRBJ2-5, with D possibly matching TRBD2 (5 bases). This CDR3 comprises 14 residues. Trimming left V 1 base short and J 5 bases short, with 11 bases between. The germline CDR1 and CDR2 sequences are MDHEN and SYDVKM. CDR3 loop: CASSLSLGGETQYF. In DNA, the CDR3 is TGTGCCAGCAGTTTATCACTAGGTGGGGAGACCCAGTACTTC.

The rearrangement uses TRBV27 and TRBJ1-6, with D unresolved. The V end lost 3 bases, the J end lost 4 bases, and 10 bases lay between the germline ends. This CDR3 contains 15 residues. Germline V gene lookup returns CDR1 MNHEY and CDR2 SMNVEV (reference sequence). In DNA form, the CDR3 reads TGTGCCAGCAGTTTGGCACGTCTTTATAATTCACCCCTCCACTTT. Encoded protein: CASSLARLYNSPLHF.

This CDR3 reads CASSLEGDSLWMNTEAFF. The CDR3 DNA sequence: TGCGCCAGCAGCTTGGAAGGGGACAGTCTGTGGATGAACACTGAAGCTTTCTTT. The rearrangement links TRBV5-1 to TRBJ1-1; TRBD1 agrees at 7 bases. Germline CDR1 is SGHRS and CDR2 is YFSETQ. The CDR3 runs to 18 residues. Losses at the gene ends were 0 bases for V and 0 bases for J; bases not matched to a gene: 11.

The gene calls are TRBV20-1 and TRBJ2-3; D gene unclear. Trimming took 8 bases from V and 7 from J, leaving 10 bases between them. The CDR3 has 10 amino acids. Looked up from germline, CDR1 is DFQATT and CDR2 is SNEGSKA (reference sequence). The CDR3 loop is CSSTVHTQYF. The CDR3 nucleotides are TGCAGTTCCACTGTGCATACGCAGTATTTT.

The rearrangement links TRBV30 to TRBJ1-2, with TRBD1 matching over 7 bases. This CDR3 is 13 amino acids long. The V gene's germline CDR1 is GTSNPN and CDR2 SVGIG (reference sequence). The trim removed 2 bases at V and 9 bases at J, leaving 9 bases unmatched. The CDR3 sequence: CAWSPDRDVSYTF. CDR3 sequence (DNA): TGTGCCTGGAGTCCAGACAGGGACGTGAGCTACACCTTC.

The chain recombines TRBV6-5 with TRBJ2-3; maybe TRBD1 (5 bases). CDR1 and CDR2 from the germline V gene are MNHEY and SVGAGI. Between the trimmed V and J ends, which lost 4 bases and 2 bases, there was a span of 16 bases. CDR3 size: 16 residues. CDR3 sequence reads: CASSSRPTVYTDTQYF. The CDR3 bases are TGTGCCAGCAGTTCCAGGCCGACAGTTTACACAGATACGCAGTATTTT.

There are a few counts of this clone. The V call is TRBV28, the J call TRBJ1-1, with D unclear. Germline V gene data show CDR1 as MDHEN and CDR2 as SYDVKM. The CDR3 consists of 15 residues. V was cut by 6 bases and J by 4 bases, with 18 bases left in between. The chain's CDR3 is CASRFGSSRVTEAFF. The CDR3 nucleotides are TGTGCCAGCAGGTTTGGTAGCAGTCGGGTCACTGAAGCTTTCTTT.

This sequence joins TRBV5-3 and TRBJ1-5; 9 bases are a match to TRBD1. TRBV5-3 counts as an open reading frame of uncertain function. The length of the CDR3 is 18 residues. V lost 0 bases and J lost 2; bases outside the gene matches: 9. In nucleotides, the CDR3 is TGTGCCAGAAGCTTGGCCTACAGGGGGCGCGAAGGCAATCAGCCCCAGCATTTT. This codes for CARSLAYRGREGNQPQHF.

This clone was counted a few times. The chain is built from TRBV18 and TRBJ2-1; 7 bases match TRBD1. The CDR3 runs 14 residues. The V gene's germline CDR1 is KGHSH and CDR2 LQKENI. J lost 7 bases, V lost 5 bases, and 8 bases had no gene match. CDR3 coding DNA: TGTGCCAGCTCATGGGACAGAATAACGAATGAGCAGTTCTTC. As protein: CASSWDRITNEQFF.

The V call is TRBV28, the J call TRBJ1-5, with 8 bases lining up with TRBD1. The trim removed 6 bases at V and 4 bases at J, leaving 8 bases unmatched. The length of the CDR3 is 15 residues. Germline V gene sequence: CDR1 MDHEN, CDR2 SYDVKM. Written as DNA, the CDR3 is TGTGCCAGCAGGGAGGGGGACAGGTTAAATCAGCCCCAGCATTTT. It specifies CASREGDRLNQPQHF.

The chain joins TRBV11-2 to TRBJ1-2, with D maybe TRBD1 (6 bases). Trimming cost V 5 bases and J 4 bases, with 17 bases left between them. Looked up from germline, CDR1 is SGHAT and CDR2 is FQNNGV. This CDR3 has 15 amino acids. Here the CDR3 DNA reads TGTGCCAGCAGCAGCACGAACAGGGCGCTCTATGGCTACACCTTC. It codes for CASSSTNRALYGYTF.

The chain employs TRBV9 and TRBJ2-3, with TRBD1 matching 9 bases. The CDR3 is 16 residues long. After removal of 3 bases from V and 4 bases from J, the junction contained 9 bases not matched to a gene. Germline V gives CDR1 SGDLS, CDR2 YYNGEE. CDR3 sequence (DNA): TGTGCCAGCAGCGGGACCGACAGGGGGATCGCAGATACGCAGTATTTT. Translation gives CASSGTDRGIADTQYF.

This chain uses TRBV18 with TRBJ2-7; 9 nucleotides line up with TRBD1. V was clipped by 1 base and J by 4 bases; unmatched bases: 2. The CDR3 spans 14 residues. Germline-derived CDR1 and CDR2 are KGHSH and LQKENI. The CDR3 DNA reads TGTGCCAGCTCACCACGGACAGGGGCTTACGAGCAGTACTTC. Protein product: CASSPRTGAYEQYF.

The chain couples TRBV5-1 to TRBJ2-4, with TRBD1 matching 10 bases. V was clipped by 2 bases and J by 8 bases; unmatched bases: 7. The CDR3 contains 15 residues. Germline-derived CDR1 and CDR2 are SGHRS and YFSETQ. CDR3 coding DNA: TGCGCCAGCAGCTTAACCGGGACAGGGGTCGACATTCAGTACTTC. Translation gives CASSLTGTGVDIQYF.

The V call is TRBV7-9, the J call TRBJ2-3; tentative D call: TRBD2 (6 bases). In germline, CDR1 is SEHNR, CDR2 FQNEAQ (reference sequence). The CDR3 runs 16 residues. The ends were cut back, 0 bases at V and 3 bases at J, with 13 bases in the middle. CDR3 sequence reads: CASSLAPGRTTDTQYF. The CDR3 coding sequence is TGTGCCAGCAGCTTAGCCCCTGGGAGGACAACAGATACGCAGTATTTT.